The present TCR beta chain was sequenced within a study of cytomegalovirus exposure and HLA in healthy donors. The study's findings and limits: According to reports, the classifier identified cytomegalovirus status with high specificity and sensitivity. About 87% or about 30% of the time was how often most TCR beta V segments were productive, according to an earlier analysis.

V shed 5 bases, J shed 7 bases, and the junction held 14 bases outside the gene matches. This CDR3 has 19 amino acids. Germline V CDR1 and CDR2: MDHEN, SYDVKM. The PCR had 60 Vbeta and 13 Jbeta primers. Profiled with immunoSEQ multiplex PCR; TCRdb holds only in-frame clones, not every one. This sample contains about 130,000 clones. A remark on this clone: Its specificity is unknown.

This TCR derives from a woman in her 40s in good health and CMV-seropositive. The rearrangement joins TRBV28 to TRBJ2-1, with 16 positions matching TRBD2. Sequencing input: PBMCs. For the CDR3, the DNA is TGTGCCAGCAGTCCCCCGGGACTAGCGGGAGGGCGGGGTAGGAATGAGCAGTTCTTC. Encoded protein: CASSPPGLAGGRGRNEQFF.